The present entry profiles one T cell receptor beta chain with its context. Its antigen is currently unknown. This specimen comes from a study of cytomegalovirus exposure and HLA in healthy donors. Findings of the study overall: Specificity for CMV antigens was confirmed in vitro for three of the CMV-associated chains. TCR beta V- and J-gene trimming was later associated with a missense DCLRE1C variant. 87-base-pair reads could not separate some V segments, including TRBV6-2 and TRBV6-3.

The V gene lost 4 bases and the J gene lost 0 bases, with 15 bases spanning the gap. Per the germline V gene, CDR1 is MNHNS and CDR2 is SASEGT. The CDR3 length is 16 residues. Use of 60 Vbeta and 13 Jbeta primers characterized the PCR. This table comes from immunoSEQ multiplex PCR, and its TCRdb copy is limited to in-frame clones, with some not included. In the table there are about 150,000 clones, 82% of which are singletons. The rearrangement uses TRBV6-1 and TRBJ1-1; D perhaps matches TRBD1 (5 bases). Sequenced: PBMCs. This clonotype was sampled from a woman in her forties or fifties in good health and CMV-seropositive. The CDR3, as DNA: TGTGCCAGCAGTGCTCTGGGGGGGAACATGAACACTGAAGCTTTCTTT. Translated, it gives CASSALGGNMNTEAFF.